This TCR beta chain stems from a study of cytomegalovirus exposure and HLA in healthy donors (dated by TCRdb to about 2017). With regard to the full study: An earlier analysis of some 500 of the donors reported more than 250 Gb of sequence data and 117 million unique TCR beta sequences from approximately 180 million T cells. Along with the approximately 670-subject first cohort, a separate validation cohort of about 110 different subjects was used. In a later genetic analysis, genome-wide SNP genotypes for about 55% of the roughly 700 donors were used, and that subset was treated as a discovery cohort. Typing coverage varied by locus: roughly 629-630 donors for A, B, C, DRB1 and DQB1; roughly 500 for DQA1; around 610 for DPA1; fewer than 480 for DPB1. A handful of DR-DQ haplotypes were handled as single units for association and clustering because linkage in the cohort was strong. An earlier analysis of around 580 of the donors used high-throughput TCR beta sequencing to judge whether each TCR beta V gene segment behaved as functional or pseudogenic. HLA typing included class I and class II loci at four-digit resolution. The study aimed to test whether cataloging public T cell receptors could reveal signatures of past pathogen exposure. An early release that covered several hundred HLA-typed donors contained approximately 300 gigabases of sequencing data and tens of millions of unique TCR sequences. Among some 400 genotyped donors of the cohort, an average of approximately 220,000 unique TCR beta nucleotide sequences was sequenced per donor, of which about 19% were non-productive. In the later analysis, no new phenotypic data were used to find candidate immune exposures; instead, reliance was placed on TCR beta sequences and their occurrence across donors. Of the roughly 400 genotyped donors, roughly 80% fell in the genetic ancestry cluster associated with self-reported Caucasian donors. The study profiled the T cell repertoires of 550 to 700 subjects by immunosequencing and related them to cytomegalovirus serostatus. Donor age, sex, ethnicity and CMV serostatus were collected together with the repertoire data. A later analysis re-examined previously published TCR beta repertoires from more than 550 donors and added high-resolution HLA genotyping to investigate patterns of TCR occurrence. The study combined high-throughput TCR immunosequencing, statistical association of individual TCRs with disease status, and machine learning to predict cytomegalovirus infection status. Every repertoire in the discovery cohort had been generated on one and the same sequencing platform. Results the study describes overall, beyond this receptor: A later genetic analysis associated a missense DCLRE1C variant with V-gene and J-gene trimming of TCR beta chains, and an independent cohort replicated the association. When HLA alleles, especially DR and DQ, strongly co-occurred, attributing TCR associations to individual alleles was difficult. In an earlier analysis of fewer than 700 of the donors, most TCR beta V segments appeared in productive rearrangements about 87% or about 30% of the time, broadly matching IMGT annotations. A further reported finding was that TCR beta sequences accurately predicted the HLA-A and HLA-B alleles for most subjects in the first cohort. In vitro tests confirmed that a few of the cytomegalovirus-associated TCR beta chains recognize cytomegalovirus antigens. A later analysis associated 16,951 TCR beta sequences with specific HLA alleles at a false discovery rate of 0.05. A later genetic analysis reported fewer N-insertions in productive TCRs among donors in an Asian-associated ancestry cluster than the roughly 650-donor mean. While some public TCRs were present in many individuals, most TCR sequences turned up only very rarely across donors. Linkage disequilibrium might explain the correlated functional status among segregating V segments, but an unknown experimental factor could not be excluded. The study gave a list of under 200 TCR beta chains associated with cytomegalovirus. Because HLA typing was missing for some donors at each locus, association tests included only the typed subset. Presence/absence analyses assumed roughly uniform sequencing depth across donors, an assumption that may not hold. Most CMV-associated TCR beta chains appeared to be HLA-restricted in a later analysis, and the HLA associations seemed to be driven largely by CMV exposure. A later analysis found that HLA-associated TCR beta chains were more clonally expanded and had lower generation probabilities than equally common non-associated chains. In a later analysis, several top co-occurrence clusters were reported to appear linked to parvovirus B19, influenza, CMV and Epstein-Barr virus. It was suggested by the authors that the approach could potentially be generalized to other disease states and immunological phenotypes. Cytomegalovirus status was reported to be diagnosed by the classifier with high specificity and sensitivity in both the original and validation cohorts. The 87-base-pair reads could not distinguish some IMGT-functional V segments, including TRBV6-2 and TRBV6-3, so those segments were excluded. A cluster of highly shared sequence variants was judged likely to represent a technical artifact of the sequencing pipeline. According to a later analysis, TCR association rates differed among HLA loci, with DRB1 alleles showing the most associated TCRs and HLA-C alleles showing the fewest. In this cohort, only TCR beta chains were sequenced, and detectable features were limited by the absence of alpha or paired-chain data. The earlier analysis of nearly 600 of the donors excluded roughly 17 rarely observed V segments, including chromosome 9 orphons, because counts were too low. Immune exposure information for the cohort was limited to CMV serostatus.

The library was obtained by the immunoSEQ multiplex PCR assay. For the multiplex PCR, a mixture combining 60 forward primers for TCR Vbeta segments and 13 reverse primers for TCR Jbeta segments was used. Amplification of the CDR3 region of rearranged TCR beta genes was performed with a multiplex PCR assay on genomic DNA. On the Illumina HiSeq System, the amplified TCR beta libraries were sequenced as 87-base-pair reads. In the paper's pipeline: A later analysis tallied some 79 million unique TCR beta chains across the 600 to 700 repertoires, and some 10 million of those chains were shared by two or more donors. Raw reads were error-corrected and collapsed into unique sequences by a nearest-neighbor algorithm in which closely related sequences were merged to remove PCR and sequencing errors. Alignment of CDR3 sequences to IMGT reference sequences was used to assign V, D and J gene segments. For a sequence to be retained, at least a six-nucleotide match to both a V gene segment and a J gene segment was required. A rearrangement was called productive if the CDR3 had no stop codons and remained in frame with V and J, and every other rearrangement was called non-productive. CDR3 was defined according to IMGT convention as the region running from the second conserved V-encoded cysteine to the conserved J-encoded phenylalanine. Sequences without an unambiguous match to a single V gene segment were excluded from the earlier analysis of 587 of the donors. An earlier analysis of a few hundred of the donors called V segments functional above 56.7% productive rearrangements and segregating when the between-donor standard deviation exceeded 5%. A statistical classification framework was developed to diagnose cytomegalovirus status using the catalog of TCR beta chain sequences. V and J gene assignment, in a later analysis, came from comparing TCR nucleotide sequences with IMGT/GENE-DB human TR gene sequences. The TCRdist pipeline was used in a later analysis to assign CDR3 sequences and most-parsimonious VDJ recombination scenarios. In a later analysis, every TCR beta chain was defined by the combination of its CDR3 amino acid sequence and its V-gene family, and reads without a unique V-gene family were dropped. To address suspected cross-contamination and a sequencing artifact, a later analysis removed around 590 highly shared, low-generation-probability nucleotide sequences. In a later analysis, a clonal expansion index was calculated for each public chain from normalized within-repertoire ranks of inferred template counts. A later analysis computed generation probabilities with a VDJ recombination model fitted to out-of-frame rearrangements, and checked the results against IGoR. Hypergeometric tests were used in a later analysis to score TCR-TCR, TCR-HLA and TCR-CMV co-occurrence, with a repertoire-size bias correction applied to the TCR pairs. False discovery rates were estimated in a later analysis by permuting HLA or CMV assignments 20 times. In a later analysis, co-occurring TCRs were grouped with DBSCAN, and TCRdist sequence similarity was added when clustering was performed within HLA-allele-positive subsets. For co-occurrence clustering, repertoires with fewer than 30,000 or more than 120,000 public chains were excluded, along with five repertoires with anomalous nucleotide sharing. TCRdb carries this immuneACCESS record with in-frame sequences only. Its versions omit some clonotypes, under half of them owing to an unresolved V gene in the studies checked, with the rest unexplained. The V and J calls and clone size come from that table; D and trimming were worked out from the DNA. Here the sample has some 76,000 clones; roughly two thirds occur a single time. Of the sample, roughly 4.9% falls within the top ten clones.

As concerns this clone: Its antigen target is currently unknown. No quality values exist for individual bases; no much larger clone is one base distant.

The cohort comprised fewer than 750 healthy bone marrow donors. All cohort members were sampled while nominally healthy, although unrecorded immune exposures were likely present. The donor tested CMV seropositive and was one of the 289 seropositive cohort members. Every donor gave a peripheral blood sample, and the peripheral blood mononuclear cells from that sample were used for TCR beta sequencing. The Qiagen DNeasy Blood Extraction Kit was used to extract genomic DNA from the blood cell samples. CDR3 length: 14 amino acids, cysteine to phenylalanine. Just CDR3 DNA is preserved here, 42 bases in frame from base 1. The germline V gene (reference sequence) provides CDR1 SGHKS and CDR2 YYEKEE. Trimming costs V 4 bases and J 1 base, and their ends lie 9 bases apart.

The clonotype was recovered from a man between 60 and 75 years old in good health and CMV-seropositive. The rearrangement combines TRBV5-5 with TRBJ1-5; too little of a D gene remains to name it. Input material: PBMCs. The sequence in DNA is TGTGCCAGCAGCACCGGCGGGAGCAATCAGCCCCAGCATTTT. The resulting protein is CASSTGGSNQPQHF.